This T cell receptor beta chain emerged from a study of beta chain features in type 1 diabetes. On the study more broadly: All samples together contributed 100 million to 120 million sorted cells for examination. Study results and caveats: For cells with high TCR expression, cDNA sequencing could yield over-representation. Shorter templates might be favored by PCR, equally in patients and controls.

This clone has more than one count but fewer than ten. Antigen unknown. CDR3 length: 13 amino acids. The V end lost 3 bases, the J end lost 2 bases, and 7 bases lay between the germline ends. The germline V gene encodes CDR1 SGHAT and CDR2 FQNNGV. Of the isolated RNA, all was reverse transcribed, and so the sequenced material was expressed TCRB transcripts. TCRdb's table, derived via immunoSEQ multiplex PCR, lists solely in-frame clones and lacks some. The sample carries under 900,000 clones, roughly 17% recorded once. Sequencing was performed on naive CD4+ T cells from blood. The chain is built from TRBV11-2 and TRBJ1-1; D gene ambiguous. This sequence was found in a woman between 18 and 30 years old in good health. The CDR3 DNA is TGTGCCAGCAGCTTCGGGGAAAACACTGAAGCTTTCTTT. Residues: CASSFGENTEAFF.